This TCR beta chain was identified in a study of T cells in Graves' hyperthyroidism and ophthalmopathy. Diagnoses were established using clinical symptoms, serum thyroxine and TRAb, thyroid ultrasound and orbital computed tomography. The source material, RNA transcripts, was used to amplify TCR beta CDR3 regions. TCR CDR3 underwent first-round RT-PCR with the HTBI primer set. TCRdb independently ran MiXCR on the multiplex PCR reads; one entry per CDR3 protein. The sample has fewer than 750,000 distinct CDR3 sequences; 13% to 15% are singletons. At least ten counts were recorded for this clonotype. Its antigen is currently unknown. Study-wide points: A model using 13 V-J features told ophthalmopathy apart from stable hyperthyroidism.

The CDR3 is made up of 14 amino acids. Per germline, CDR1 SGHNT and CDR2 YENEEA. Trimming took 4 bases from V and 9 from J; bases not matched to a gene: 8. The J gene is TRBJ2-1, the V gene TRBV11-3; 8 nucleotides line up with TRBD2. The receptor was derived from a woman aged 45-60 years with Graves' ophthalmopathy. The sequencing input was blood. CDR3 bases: TGTGCCAGCAGCTCGAGGAGCGGGAGTTCTGAGCAGTTCTTC. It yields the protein CASSSRSGSSEQFF.